This T cell receptor beta chain derives from a study of blood T cell repertoires in COVID-19. Study context: Whether acute or convalescent, the COVID-19 samples came from the United States, Italy and Spain. In each case, the material was cDNA or gDNA derived from T cells, B-cell-depleted T cells, or PBMCs.

Per the study methods: Amplified reference gene primers provided the basis for estimating nucleated cell counts. Only in-frame clones appear in the TCRdb table, and some are missing; sequencing was by immunoSEQ multiplex PCR. Clone size and V and J calls were adopted from that table, with D and trimming inferred from the DNA. The repertoire holds about 46,000 clones, with 70% to 90% as singletons. The germline V gene has CDR1 SGHNT and CDR2 YYREEE (reference sequence). There are 15 residues in the CDR3. V lost 2 bases to trimming and J lost 5 bases; unmatched junction nucleotides: 2. This receptor was identified in a human donor in a cohort sampled during active COVID-19. The donor label of this sample is uncertain. The V call is TRBV5-4, the J call TRBJ1-6, with TRBD1 identical over 9 bases. Sequenced material: peripheral blood. In DNA, the CDR3 is TGTGCCAGCAGCTTCGGGACAGGGAATAATTCACCCCTCCACTTT. It translates to CASSFGTGNNSPLHF.